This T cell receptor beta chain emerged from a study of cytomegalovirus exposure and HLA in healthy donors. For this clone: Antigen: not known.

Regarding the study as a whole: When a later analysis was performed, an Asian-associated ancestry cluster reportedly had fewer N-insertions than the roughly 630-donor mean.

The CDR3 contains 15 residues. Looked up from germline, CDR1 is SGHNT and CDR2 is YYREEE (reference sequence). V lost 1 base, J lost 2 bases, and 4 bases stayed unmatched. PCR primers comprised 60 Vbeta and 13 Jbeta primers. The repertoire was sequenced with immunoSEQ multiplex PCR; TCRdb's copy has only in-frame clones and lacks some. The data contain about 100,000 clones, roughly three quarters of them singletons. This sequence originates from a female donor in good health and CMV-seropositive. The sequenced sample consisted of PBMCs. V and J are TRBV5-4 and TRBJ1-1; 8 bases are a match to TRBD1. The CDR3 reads CASSLSTGENTEAFF. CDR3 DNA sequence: TGTGCCAGCAGCTTGTCGACAGGGGAAAACACTGAAGCTTTCTTT. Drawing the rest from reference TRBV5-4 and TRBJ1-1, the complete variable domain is ETGVTQSPTHLIKTRGQQVTLRCSSQSGHNTVSWYQQALGQGPQFIFQYYREEENGRGNFPPRFSGLQFPNYSSELNVNALELDDSALYLCASSLSTGENTEAFFGQGTRLTVV.